These T cell receptor beta chains were read from a single sample in a study of beta chain features in type 1 diabetes. Only in-frame clones appear in the TCRdb table, and some are missing; sequencing was by immunoSEQ multiplex PCR. Here the sample spans about 620,000 clones, around 16% being singletons. The material sequenced was naive CD4+ T cells from blood. The receptors were sampled from a man aged 18 to 35 in good health. CDR3s include the opening cysteine and the closing phenylalanine or tryptophan. Fields, in order: V gene, D gene, J gene, clone size, CDR3 DNA, CDR3 protein. D genes are given only for firm matches. The size field is filled for only some rows; it gives once, few, many or a size class.

V gene: TRBV9
D gene: .
J gene: TRBJ2-7
clone size: .
CDR3 DNA: TGTGCCAGCAGCGTCGATGGCGGGGACACCTACGAGCAGTACTTC
CDR3 protein: CASSVDGGDTYEQYF

V gene: TRBV6-1
D gene: .
J gene: TRBJ1-2
clone size: .
CDR3 DNA: TGTGCCAGCAGTGACGGCGGGACTCCTAACTATGGCTACACCTTC
CDR3 protein: CASSDGGTPNYGYTF

V gene: TRBV6-5
D gene: .
J gene: TRBJ1-2
clone size: .
CDR3 DNA: TGTGCCAGCAGTTACTCGAGCGCGACGTCGTTGTATGGCTACACCTTC
CDR3 protein: CASSYSSATSLYGYTF

V gene: TRBV5-1
D gene: TRBD2
J gene: TRBJ2-1
clone size: few
CDR3 DNA: TGCGCCAGCAGCTTAGGACTAGCGGTCGTGGATGAGCAGTTCTTC
CDR3 protein: CASSLGLAVVDEQFF

V gene: TRBV4-1
D gene: .
J gene: TRBJ2-7
clone size: .
CDR3 DNA: TGCGCCAGCAGCCCGCTTGGGCAGACCTACGAGCAGTACTTC
CDR3 protein: CASSPLGQTYEQYF

V gene: TRBV7-2
D gene: .
J gene: TRBJ2-7
clone size: .
CDR3 DNA: TGTGCCAGCAGCTTGATTCGTGGGGCAGCCTACGAGCAGTACTTC
CDR3 protein: CASSLIRGAAYEQYF

V gene: TRBV29-1
D gene: .
J gene: TRBJ1-5
clone size: .
CDR3 DNA: TGCAGCGTGACTGGGGGCGTTGGCCAGCCCCAGCATTTT
CDR3 protein: CSVTGGVGQPQHF

V gene: TRBV6-1
D gene: .
J gene: TRBJ1-4
clone size: .
CDR3 DNA: TGTGCCAGCAGGAGGGAAGAAAAACTGTTTTTT
CDR3 protein: CASRREEKLFF

V gene: TRBV12-5
D gene: .
J gene: TRBJ1-1
clone size: few
CDR3 DNA: TGTGCTAGTGGACCGACGGAAAACACTGAAGCTTTCTTT
CDR3 protein: CASGPTENTEAFF

V gene: TRBV10-3
D gene: .
J gene: TRBJ2-2
clone size: .
CDR3 DNA: TGTGCCATCAGTGTCCACTCGACGGGACCCGGGGAGCTGTTTTTT
CDR3 protein: CAISVHSTGPGELFF

V gene: TRBV28
D gene: .
J gene: TRBJ1-3
clone size: .
CDR3 DNA: TGTGCCAGCAATCCGACAGTCTCTGGAAACACCATATATTTT
CDR3 protein: CASNPTVSGNTIYF

V gene: TRBV4-3
D gene: .
J gene: TRBJ2-1
clone size: .
CDR3 DNA: TGCGCCAGCAGCCAATTCCAACCCGGGGGTGAGCAGTTCTTC
CDR3 protein: CASSQFQPGGEQFF

V gene: TRBV19
D gene: .
J gene: TRBJ1-1
clone size: few
CDR3 DNA: TGTGCCAGTAGTCCCGGCCGGGGAACGCTGAGATCGAACACTGAAGCTTTCTTT
CDR3 protein: CASSPGRGTLRSNTEAFF

V gene: TRBV9
D gene: TRBD1
J gene: TRBJ1-6
clone size: .
CDR3 DNA: TGTGCCAGCAGCGGGGCCGTGGGGACAGGGGCACCCCTCCACTTT
CDR3 protein: CASSGAVGTGAPLHF

V gene: TRBV10-3
D gene: .
J gene: TRBJ2-7
clone size: .
CDR3 DNA: TGTGCCATCAGTGGAACCAACGAGCAGTACTTC
CDR3 protein: CAISGTNEQYF

V gene: TRBV10-3
D gene: .
J gene: TRBJ2-1
clone size: .
CDR3 DNA: TGTGCCATCAGTGAGTCGGGTAGTGGGACCCGACGTCCGAATGAGCAGTTCTTC
CDR3 protein: CAISESGSGTRRPNEQFF

V gene: TRBV27
D gene: TRBD1
J gene: TRBJ1-2
clone size: once
CDR3 DNA: TGTGCCAGCAGCGACAGGGTCTATGGCTACACCTTC
CDR3 protein: CASSDRVYGYTF

V gene: TRBV7-9
D gene: .
J gene: TRBJ2-3
clone size: .
CDR3 DNA: TGTGCCAGCAGCCCCCGGGACCCCACAGATACGCAGTATTTT
CDR3 protein: CASSPRDPTDTQYF

V gene: TRBV7-8
D gene: .
J gene: TRBJ1-1
clone size: few
CDR3 DNA: TGTGCCAGCAGCGTCGCCTTGAACACTGAAGCTTTCTTT
CDR3 protein: CASSVALNTEAFF

V gene: TRBV30
D gene: .
J gene: TRBJ2-1
clone size: .
CDR3 DNA: TGTGCCAGGTCCAGCGGTTCCTACAATGAGCAGTTCTTC
CDR3 protein: CARSSGSYNEQFF

V gene: TRBV4-1
D gene: TRBD1
J gene: TRBJ1-1
clone size: few
CDR3 DNA: TGCGCCAGCAGCCACATGGGACAGGGGGCAACAATGGCTTTCTTT
CDR3 protein: CASSHMGQGATMAFF

V gene: TRBV9
D gene: .
J gene: TRBJ2-7
clone size: .
CDR3 DNA: TGTGCCAGCAGCGCCGGGGGCTCCTACGAGCAGTACTTC
CDR3 protein: CASSAGGSYEQYF

V gene: TRBV29-1
D gene: .
J gene: TRBJ2-7
clone size: .
CDR3 DNA: TGCAGCGTTGCGGGACGGTGGGCCTACGAGCAGTACTTC
CDR3 protein: CSVAGRWAYEQYF

V gene: TRBV18
D gene: .
J gene: TRBJ1-2
clone size: few
CDR3 DNA: TGTGCCAGCTCGGAAGCTACTAACTATGGCTACACCTTC
CDR3 protein: CASSEATNYGYTF

V gene: TRBV23-1
D gene: .
J gene: TRBJ1-5
clone size: few
CDR3 DNA: TGCGCCAGCAGTCAATCGGTCAGGGAACCATATAGCAATCAGCCCCAGCATTTT
CDR3 protein: CASSQSVREPYSNQPQHF

V gene: TRBV7-3
D gene: .
J gene: TRBJ2-7
clone size: .
CDR3 DNA: TGTGCCAGCAGCTTCACACGTTACATCTACGAGCAGTACTTC
CDR3 protein: CASSFTRYIYEQYF

V gene: TRBV27
D gene: .
J gene: TRBJ1-5
clone size: .
CDR3 DNA: TGTGCCAGCAGTTTCTCTCTAGGGCGGAATCAGCCCCAGCATTTT
CDR3 protein: CASSFSLGRNQPQHF

V gene: TRBV6-5
D gene: .
J gene: TRBJ2-7
clone size: few
CDR3 DNA: TGTGCCAGCAGTTACTCACGCGGACGGGGCTACGAGCAGTACTTC
CDR3 protein: CASSYSRGRGYEQYF

V gene: TRBV28
D gene: .
J gene: TRBJ1-2
clone size: few
CDR3 DNA: TGTGCCAGCAGTTTGTCCTATGGCTACACCTTC
CDR3 protein: CASSLSYGYTF

V gene: TRBV4-1
D gene: .
J gene: TRBJ2-7
clone size: .
CDR3 DNA: TGCGCCAGCAGCCAAGATAAGGGAGGAATATCTCGTTACGAGCAGTACTTC
CDR3 protein: CASSQDKGGISRYEQYF

V gene: TRBV7-9
D gene: .
J gene: TRBJ2-1
clone size: .
CDR3 DNA: TGTGCCAGCAGCTTACCCCCAGCGAATGAGCAGTTCTTC
CDR3 protein: CASSLPPANEQFF

V gene: TRBV7-3
D gene: .
J gene: TRBJ1-1
clone size: .
CDR3 DNA: TGTGCCAGCAGCTCGGACGGGAACACTGAAGCTTTCTTT
CDR3 protein: CASSSDGNTEAFF

V gene: TRBV21-1
D gene: .
J gene: TRBJ2-5
clone size: many
CDR3 DNA: TGTGCCAGCAGCACCGGGACGGGAGAGACCCAGTACTTC
CDR3 protein: CASSTGTGETQYF

V gene: TRBV5-4
D gene: .
J gene: TRBJ1-1
clone size: .
CDR3 DNA: TGTGCCAGCAGCTTGGACCGAAACACTGAAGCTTTCTTT
CDR3 protein: CASSLDRNTEAFF

V gene: TRBV6-5
D gene: .
J gene: TRBJ1-4
clone size: .
CDR3 DNA: TGTGCCAGCAGACCCCTTACCAATGAAAAACTGTTTTTT
CDR3 protein: CASRPLTNEKLFF

V gene: TRBV29-1
D gene: TRBD1
J gene: TRBJ2-6
clone size: few
CDR3 DNA: TGCAGCGTTGAAAACAGGGGCTCTGGGGCCAACGTCCTGACTTTC
CDR3 protein: CSVENRGSGANVLTF

V gene: TRBV6-5
D gene: .
J gene: TRBJ1-5
clone size: .
CDR3 DNA: TGTGCCAGCAGCAGTCCCTCCAGGGTAGGGCAGCCCCAGCATTTT
CDR3 protein: CASSSPSRVGQPQHF

V gene: TRBV28
D gene: TRBD2
J gene: TRBJ2-3
clone size: few
CDR3 DNA: TGTGCCAGCAGAGCCGGGACTAGCGGGGGTCGCACAGATACGCAGTATTTT
CDR3 protein: CASRAGTSGGRTDTQYF

V gene: TRBV6-1
D gene: .
J gene: TRBJ2-5
clone size: few
CDR3 DNA: TGTGCCAGCGTTGGGCCCTCCCTATGGCAAGAGACCCAGTACTTC
CDR3 protein: CASVGPSLWQETQYF

V gene: TRBV9
D gene: .
J gene: TRBJ2-1
clone size: few
CDR3 DNA: TGTGCCAGCAGCGTAGCCACGGGAGCGGTGAATGAGCAGTTCTTC
CDR3 protein: CASSVATGAVNEQFF

V gene: TRBV5-6
D gene: TRBD1
J gene: TRBJ1-1
clone size: few
CDR3 DNA: TGTGCCAGCAGCACCCTGCGACATCGGGACAGGGTGGTAGCTTTCTTT
CDR3 protein: CASSTLRHRDRVVAFF

V gene: TRBV7-9
D gene: .
J gene: TRBJ1-2
clone size: .
CDR3 DNA: TGTGCCAGCAGCAAAAGGGTCGACTATGGCTACACCTTC
CDR3 protein: CASSKRVDYGYTF

V gene: TRBV7-9
D gene: TRBD2
J gene: TRBJ2-1
clone size: .
CDR3 DNA: TGTGCCAGCAGTAAACAACCGGGACGGATGGGACTAGGTGAGCAGTTCTTC
CDR3 protein: CASSKQPGRMGLGEQFF

V gene: TRBV7-2
D gene: .
J gene: TRBJ1-5
clone size: few
CDR3 DNA: TGTGCCAGCAGCTTAGTTGTCGGCCAGCCCCAGCATTTT
CDR3 protein: CASSLVVGQPQHF

V gene: TRBV4-2
D gene: .
J gene: TRBJ1-1
clone size: .
CDR3 DNA: TGTGCCAGCAGCCGCCCAACAGGGAACACTGAAGCTTTCTTT
CDR3 protein: CASSRPTGNTEAFF

V gene: TRBV7-9
D gene: .
J gene: TRBJ1-6
clone size: .
CDR3 DNA: TGTGCCAGCAGCTTAGACAGGCTCCATTCACCCCTCCACTTT
CDR3 protein: CASSLDRLHSPLHF

V gene: TRBV2
D gene: .
J gene: TRBJ2-1
clone size: .
CDR3 DNA: TGTGCCAGCAGTGACAGGGCCTCCTACAATGAGCAGTTCTTC
CDR3 protein: CASSDRASYNEQFF

V gene: TRBV28
D gene: TRBD1
J gene: TRBJ1-5
clone size: .
CDR3 DNA: TGTGCCAGCAGTCAAACCGGGACAGGGGTTGGCAATCAGCCCCAGCATTTT
CDR3 protein: CASSQTGTGVGNQPQHF